The 25 T cell receptor beta chains below were found in one sample sequenced in a study of Graves' ophthalmopathy and Graves' hyperthyroidism. The sequenced template was RNA, covering the TCR beta CDR3 region. First-round RT-PCR used HTBI primers; second-round multiplex PCR followed. A single record per CDR3 protein comes from TCRdb applying MiXCR to the multiplex PCR reads. The top ten hold 9.8% of the sample, which has 450,000 or so distinct CDR3 sequences, roughly an eighth seen once. The sample taken for sequencing was blood. The origin of the receptors is a woman aged 30 to 39 with Graves' ophthalmopathy.

This clonotype was counted at least ten times. The chain recombines TRBV7-9 with TRBJ2-7, with D maybe TRBD1 (6 bases). CDR1 is SEHNR, CDR2 FQNEAQ, per germline (reference sequence). V lost 6 bases to trimming and J lost 3 bases, with 12 bases between them. CDR3 length equals 13 residues. CDR3 region: CASSQGLDYEQYF. Here the CDR3 DNA reads TGTGCCAGCAGTCAGGGGTTAGACTACGAGCAGTACTTC.

The table lists this clonotype with many counts. V and J are TRBV12-3 or TRBV12-4 and TRBJ1-2; D unclear. V gave up 5 bases and J gave up 3 bases, with 22 bases separating them. The CDR3 loop spans 17 amino acids. CDR3 region: CASSPTREIGFDYGYTF. The CDR3 DNA follows: TGTGCCAGCAGTCCCACTCGGGAAATCGGCTTTGACTATGGCTACACCTTC.

At least ten counts were recorded for this clonotype. The genes are TRBV24-1 and TRBJ1-5; a possible D gene is TRBD1 (5 bases). V was cut by 5 bases and J by 6 bases, with 19 bases left in between. Germline CDR1 is KGHDR and CDR2 is SFDVKD. CDR3 length: 16 amino acids. The CDR3 region is CATSGDLREVCQPQHF. The CDR3 coding sequence is TGTGCCACCAGTGGGGACCTCAGGGAAGTATGTCAGCCCCAGCATTTT.

The chain couples TRBV3-1 to TRBJ1-2; no clear D. The V gene lost 0 bases and the J gene lost 9 bases, with 17 bases spanning the gap. Germline lookup yields CDR1 LGHDT and CDR2 YNNKEL (reference sequence). CDR3 length equals 15 residues. The CDR3 bases are TGTGCCAGCAGCCAAGATCGGGTACCAGGTAGTAGCTACACCTTC. It codes for CASSQDRVPGSSYTF.

This clonotype was detected ten times or more. CDR3 sequence (DNA): TGTGCCAGCAGCTCGACAGGGGGCAGCACCGGGGAGCTGTTTTTT. It encodes CASSSTGGSTGELFF. The rearrangement uses TRBV13 and TRBJ2-2; 10 positions agree with TRBD1. The CDR3 has 15 amino acids. J gave up 4 bases and V 4 bases, and 3 bases lay outside the gene matches. Germline V gives CDR1 PRHDT, CDR2 FYEKMQ (reference sequence).

This clonotype was seen only a few times. V is TRBV6-1 and J is TRBJ2-2; D unresolved. The CDR3 is 14 amino acids. Germline V gene data show CDR1 as MNHNS and CDR2 as SASEGT. Trimming removed 6 bases at V and 4 bases at J, with 12 bases between. The CDR3 sequence is CASRDRITTGELFF. CDR3 DNA sequence: TGTGCCAGCAGGGATAGGATTACCACCGGGGAGCTGTTTTTT.

There are many counts of this clonotype. The CDR3 nucleotides are TGTGCCCGAGCCCGGGACCTAAATCAGCCCCAGCATTTT. It yields the protein CARARDLNQPQHF. The V call is TRBV10-3, the J call TRBJ1-5, with D perhaps matching TRBD1 (5 bases). The CDR3 loop spans 13 amino acids. Per the germline V gene, CDR1 is ENHRY and CDR2 is SYGVKD. Trimming took off 11 bases at V and 4 bases at J, with 15 bases between the two ends.

The V and J genes are TRBV19 and TRBJ1-1, with no clear D. The germline V and J ends were trimmed by 6 bases and 2 bases, with 7 bases remaining between them. Germline-derived CDR1 and CDR2 are LNHDA and SQIVND (reference sequence). CDR3 length: 12 residues. The DNA for the CDR3 is TGTGCCAGTAGGTCGGCAAACACTGAAGCTTTCTTT. Translation: CASRSANTEAFF. Full variable domain (outside the CDR3, taken from reference TRBV19 and TRBJ1-1): DGGITQSPKYLFRKEGQNVTLSCEQNLNHDAMYWYRQDPGQGLRLIYYSQIVNDFQKGDIAEGYSVSREKKESFPLTVTSAQKNPTAFYLCASRSANTEAFFGQGTRLTVV.

Ten or more counts support this clonotype. The chain is built from TRBV27 and TRBJ2-5, with 9 bases that match TRBD2. CDR3 size: 16 residues. The trim removed 8 bases at V and 3 bases at J, leaving 13 bases unmatched. The germline gives CDR1 MNHEY, CDR2 SMNVEV (reference sequence). DNA for the CDR3: TGTGCCAGCGGAGGTAGAGCGGGAGGAACGGAAGAGACCCAGTACTTC. Protein sequence: CASGGRAGGTEETQYF.

The chain is built from TRBV6-5 and TRBJ1-2, with 9 bases identical to TRBD1. This CDR3 comprises 14 residues. V shed 4 bases and J 4 bases; nucleotides not matched to a gene: 4. In germline, CDR1 is MNHEY, CDR2 SVGAGI. The CDR3 loop is CASSFGTGLYGYTF. The CDR3 bases are TGTGCCAGCAGTTTCGGGACAGGGCTCTATGGCTACACCTTC.

This clonotype was seen ten or more times. The CDR3 spells CASSPDRPYPYEQYF. The CDR3 DNA reads TGTGCCAGCTCACCGGACAGGCCTTATCCCTACGAGCAGTACTTC. The chain couples TRBV18 to TRBJ2-7, with TRBD1 identical over 7 bases. Germline assignment: CDR1 KGHSH and CDR2 LQKENI. The CDR3 is 15 residues long. The ends lost 3 bases at V and 2 bases at J; junction bases unmatched: 7.

This clonotype was observed many times. The rearrangement joins TRBV30 to TRBJ2-7, with 7 bases identical to TRBD2. Germline assignment: CDR1 GTSNPN and CDR2 SVGIG (reference sequence). V shed 1 base and J 3 bases; nucleotides not matched to a gene: 6. The CDR3 sequence is 14 residues long. The CDR3 reads CAWSGAGDFYEQYF. CDR3 coding DNA: TGTGCCTGGAGTGGCGCGGGGGACTTCTACGAGCAGTACTTC.

The J gene is TRBJ2-7, the V gene TRBV6-1; unclear D gene. Germline V CDR1 and CDR2: MNHNS, SASEGT. The V and J ends lost 0 bases and 6 bases respectively, with 6 bases between them. There are 12 residues in the CDR3. The CDR3 is CASSEAGFEQYF. The CDR3 bases are TGTGCCAGCAGTGAAGCCGGATTCGAGCAGTACTTC.

The sample holds many counts of this clonotype. The chain carries TRBV7-2 and TRBJ1-1, with D unclear. The germline V and J ends were trimmed by 2 bases and 4 bases, with 8 bases remaining between them. Looked up from germline, CDR1 is SGHTA and CDR2 is FQGNSA. This CDR3 has 13 residues. The CDR3 nucleotides are TGTGCCAGCAGCTTATGGGCGGGCACTGAAGCTTTCTTT. Its translation is CASSLWAGTEAFF.

This rearrangement joins TRBV5-5 to TRBJ1-1; D perhaps matches TRBD1 (5 bases). Trimming removed 5 bases from V and 1 base from J, with 12 bases in between. CDR1 is SGHKS and CDR2 is YYEKEE in the germline V gene (reference sequence). The CDR3 runs 14 residues. CDR3 amino acids: CASSPGAWNTEAFF. CDR3 sequence (DNA): TGTGCCAGCAGTCCTGGGGCATGGAACACTGAAGCTTTCTTT.

This clonotype has a count of ten or more. The chain employs TRBV6-5 and TRBJ2-7, with D possibly being TRBD2 (5 bases). The CDR3 is 13 amino acids. Germline V gene data show CDR1 as MNHEY and CDR2 as SVGAGI. Trimming stripped 7 bases from V and 1 base from J, with 11 bases between. In nucleotides, the CDR3 is TGTGCCAGCAAGAGGGAGTTTTCCTACGAGCAGTACTTC. It is translated as CASKREFSYEQYF.

In this sample, this clonotype turned up many times. Written as DNA, the CDR3 is TGTGCCAGCAGCCTAGACAGGGGGCCCCGTGACATTCAGTACTTC. It is translated as CASSLDRGPRDIQYF. The genes are TRBV12-3 or TRBV12-4 and TRBJ2-4; 10 nucleotides line up with TRBD1. The V segment lost 6 bases and the J segment 8 bases; nucleotides outside the gene matches: 10. The CDR3 totals 15 residues.

This clonotype was detected many times. The chain carries TRBV7-8 and TRBJ1-1; D is uncertain. This CDR3 region has 13 residues. Germline V CDR1 and CDR2: SGHVS, FQNEAQ. V lost 3 bases, J lost 4 bases, and 9 bases lay in between. CDR3 sequence reads: CASSFKAGTEAFF. The CDR3 bases are TGTGCCAGCAGCTTTAAGGCGGGCACTGAAGCTTTCTTT.

This clonotype was recorded many times. The gene calls are TRBV19 and TRBJ2-7, with 9 positions matching TRBD1. This CDR3 region has 17 residues. V lost 5 bases to trimming and J lost 2 bases; unmatched junction nucleotides: 13. Germline lookup yields CDR1 LNHDA and CDR2 SQIVND (reference sequence). The CDR3: CASSLGPDRGVPYEQYF. As DNA, the CDR3 is TGTGCCAGTAGTCTTGGGCCGGACAGGGGAGTTCCCTACGAGCAGTACTTC.

This clonotype was detected many times. The chain's CDR3 is CASSASTSGETQYF. The DNA for the CDR3 is TGTGCCAGCAGTGCCTCGACTAGCGGTGAGACCCAGTACTTC. The chain uses TRBV6-5 and TRBJ2-5; TRBD2 matches 9 bases. V lost 5 bases to trimming and J lost 5 bases; unmatched junction nucleotides: 6. Germline V gene data show CDR1 as MNHEY and CDR2 as SVGAGI. The CDR3 length is 14 residues.

This clonotype was detected ten times or more. The V gene is TRBV6-7, the J gene TRBJ1-1; D perhaps matches TRBD1 (5 bases). TRBV6-7 is an ORF; its function is uncertain. The V end was cut by 11 bases, the J end by 0 bases, with 25 bases between. This CDR3 spans 17 amino acids. The CDR3 coding sequence is TGTGCCGCCGCTAGCGAGACAGTGGGCACCCTGAACACTGAAGCTTTCTTT. This translates into CAAASETVGTLNTEAFF.

There are many counts of this clonotype. The chain joins TRBV19 to TRBJ1-5; TRBD1 matches 8 bases. After removal of 7 bases from V and 4 bases from J, the junction contained 9 bases not matched to a gene. CDR1 is LNHDA, CDR2 SQIVND, per germline (reference sequence). This CDR3 spans 15 amino acids. The CDR3 region is CASTRDRTYNQPQHF. The CDR3 region has the DNA TGTGCCAGTACCCGGGACAGGACCTATAATCAGCCCCAGCATTTT.

This clonotype was detected ten times or more. The chain links TRBV2 to TRBJ2-7; a possible D gene is TRBD2 (6 bases). The CDR3 length is 13 residues. V was trimmed by 9 bases and J by 1 base, leaving 13 bases between them. CDR1 and CDR2 (germline): SNHLY, FYNNEI. CDR3 amino acids: CARSRLDSYEQYF. Written as DNA, the CDR3 is TGTGCCAGAAGTCGACTAGATTCCTACGAGCAGTACTTC.

This clonotype has a count of ten or more. V usage is TRBV20-1 and J usage is TRBJ2-4, with D hard to call. The CDR3 is made up of 13 amino acids. Trimming shortened V by 1 base and J by 0 bases, and 4 bases separated the two germline ends. Germline loops: CDR1 DFQATT, CDR2 SNEGSKA (reference sequence). CDR3 sequence (DNA): TGCAGTGCTAGAGTGCTAGCCAAAAACATTCAGTACTTC. As protein: CSARVLAKNIQYF.

This clonotype was seen many times. CDR3 sequence reads: CASSATTGAGVLHF. The CDR3 region has the DNA TGTGCCAGCAGCGCGACAACAGGGGCTGGGGTCCTCCACTTT. V and J are TRBV7-9 and TRBJ1-6, with 7 bases fitting TRBD1. The CDR3 covers 14 residues. Germline V CDR1 and CDR2: SEHNR, FQNEAQ (reference sequence). Trimming took 5 bases from V and 15 from J; bases not matched to a gene: 13.